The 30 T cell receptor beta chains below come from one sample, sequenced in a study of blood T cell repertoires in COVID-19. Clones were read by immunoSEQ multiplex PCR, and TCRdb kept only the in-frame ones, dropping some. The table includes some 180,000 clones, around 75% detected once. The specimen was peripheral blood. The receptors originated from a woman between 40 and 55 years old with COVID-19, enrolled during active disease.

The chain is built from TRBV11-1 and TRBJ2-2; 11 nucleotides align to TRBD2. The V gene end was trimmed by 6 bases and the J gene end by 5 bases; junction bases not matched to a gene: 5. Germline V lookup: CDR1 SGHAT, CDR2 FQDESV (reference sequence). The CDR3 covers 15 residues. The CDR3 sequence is CASSPGLAGTGELFF. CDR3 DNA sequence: TGTGCCAGCAGTCCAGGACTAGCGGGTACCGGGGAGCTGTTTTTT.

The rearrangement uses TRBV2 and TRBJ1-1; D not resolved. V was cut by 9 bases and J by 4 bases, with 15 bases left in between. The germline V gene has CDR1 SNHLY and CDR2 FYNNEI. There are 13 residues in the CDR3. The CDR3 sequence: CASETSGITEAFF. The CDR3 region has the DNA TGTGCCAGTGAGACTAGTGGAATCACTGAAGCTTTCTTT.

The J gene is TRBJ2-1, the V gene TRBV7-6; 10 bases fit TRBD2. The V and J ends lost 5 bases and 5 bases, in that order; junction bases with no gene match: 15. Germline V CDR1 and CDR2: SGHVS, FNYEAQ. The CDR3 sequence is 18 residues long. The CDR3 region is CASSTDVSSGRSDNEQFF. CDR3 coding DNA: TGTGCCAGCAGCACAGACGTTTCTAGCGGGAGATCGGACAATGAGCAGTTCTTC.

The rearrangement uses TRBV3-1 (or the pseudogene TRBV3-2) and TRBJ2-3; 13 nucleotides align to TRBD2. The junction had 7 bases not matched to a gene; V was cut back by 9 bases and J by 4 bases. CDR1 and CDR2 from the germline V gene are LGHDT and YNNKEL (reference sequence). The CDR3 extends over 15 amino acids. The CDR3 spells CARGTSGVFPDTQYF. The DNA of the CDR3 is TGTGCCAGGGGGACTAGCGGGGTTTTTCCAGATACGCAGTATTTT.

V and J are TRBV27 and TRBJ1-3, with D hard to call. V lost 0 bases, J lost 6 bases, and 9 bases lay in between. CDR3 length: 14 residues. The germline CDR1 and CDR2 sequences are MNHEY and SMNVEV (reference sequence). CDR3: CASSLSRQTNTIYF. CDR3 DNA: TGTGCCAGCAGTTTATCGCGTCAAACAAACACCATATATTTT.

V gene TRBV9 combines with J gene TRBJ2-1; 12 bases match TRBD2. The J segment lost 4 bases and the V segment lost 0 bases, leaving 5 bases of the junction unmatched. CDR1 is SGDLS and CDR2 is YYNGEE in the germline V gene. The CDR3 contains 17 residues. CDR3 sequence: CASSVVEGTSGYNEQFF. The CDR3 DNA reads TGTGCCAGCAGCGTAGTAGAGGGGACTAGCGGGTACAATGAGCAGTTCTTC.

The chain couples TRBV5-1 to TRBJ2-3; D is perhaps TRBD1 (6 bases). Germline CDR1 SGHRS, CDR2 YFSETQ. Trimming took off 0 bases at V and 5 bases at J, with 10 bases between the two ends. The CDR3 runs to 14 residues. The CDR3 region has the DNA TGCGCCAGCAGCTTGGGGGGGCCTGAAGATACGCAGTATTTT. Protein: CASSLGGPEDTQYF.

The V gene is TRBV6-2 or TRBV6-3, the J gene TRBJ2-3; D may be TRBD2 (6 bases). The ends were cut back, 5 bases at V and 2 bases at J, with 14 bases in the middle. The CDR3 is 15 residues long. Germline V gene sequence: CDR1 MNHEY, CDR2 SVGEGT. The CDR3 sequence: CASSQAAGITDTQYF. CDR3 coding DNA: TGTGCCAGCAGTCAGGCTGCGGGGATCACAGATACGCAGTATTTT.

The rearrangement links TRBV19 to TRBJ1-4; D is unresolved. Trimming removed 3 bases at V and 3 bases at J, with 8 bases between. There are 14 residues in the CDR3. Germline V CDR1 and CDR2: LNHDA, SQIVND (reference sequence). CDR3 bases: TGTGCCAGTAGTATCTCGGGTGCTAATGAAAAACTGTTTTTT. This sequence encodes CASSISGANEKLFF. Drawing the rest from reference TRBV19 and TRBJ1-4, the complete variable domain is DGGITQSPKYLFRKEGQNVTLSCEQNLNHDAMYWYRQDPGQGLRLIYYSQIVNDFQKGDIAEGYSVSREKKESFPLTVTSAQKNPTAFYLCASSISGANEKLFFGSGTQLSVL.

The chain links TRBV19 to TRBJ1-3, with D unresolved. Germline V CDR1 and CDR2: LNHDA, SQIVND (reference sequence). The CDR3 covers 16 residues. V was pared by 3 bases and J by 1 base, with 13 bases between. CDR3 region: CASSIPRGPSGNTIYF. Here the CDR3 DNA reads TGTGCCAGTAGTATCCCCCGAGGGCCTTCTGGAAACACCATATATTTT. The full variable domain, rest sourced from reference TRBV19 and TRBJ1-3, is DGGITQSPKYLFRKEGQNVTLSCEQNLNHDAMYWYRQDPGQGLRLIYYSQIVNDFQKGDIAEGYSVSREKKESFPLTVTSAQKNPTAFYLCASSIPRGPSGNTIYFGEGSWLTVV.

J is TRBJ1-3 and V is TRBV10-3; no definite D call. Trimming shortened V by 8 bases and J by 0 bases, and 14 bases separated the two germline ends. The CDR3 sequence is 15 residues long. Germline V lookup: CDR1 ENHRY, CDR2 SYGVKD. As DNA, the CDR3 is TGTGCCATCTCCAATAGGACTTCCTCTGGAAACACCATATATTTT. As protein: CAISNRTSSGNTIYF.

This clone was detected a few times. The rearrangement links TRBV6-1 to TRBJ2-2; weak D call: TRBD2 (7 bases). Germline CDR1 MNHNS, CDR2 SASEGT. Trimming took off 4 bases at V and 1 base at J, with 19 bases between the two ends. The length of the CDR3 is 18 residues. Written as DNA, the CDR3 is TGTGCCAGCAGTGTTTCGCCAGCGGGACACCTGAACACCGGGGAGCTGTTTTTT. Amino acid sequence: CASSVSPAGHLNTGELFF.

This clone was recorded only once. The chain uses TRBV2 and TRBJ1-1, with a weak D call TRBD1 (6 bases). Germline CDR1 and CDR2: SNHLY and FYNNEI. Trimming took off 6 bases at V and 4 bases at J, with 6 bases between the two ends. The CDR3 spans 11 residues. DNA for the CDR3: TGTGCCAGCAGGGGGGCCACTGAAGCTTTCTTT. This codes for CASRGATEAFF.

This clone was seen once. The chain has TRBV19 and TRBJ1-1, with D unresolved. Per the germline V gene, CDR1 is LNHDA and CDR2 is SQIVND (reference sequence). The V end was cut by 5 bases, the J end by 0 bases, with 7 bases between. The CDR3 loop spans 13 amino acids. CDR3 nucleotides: TGTGCCAGTAGTGCAGGCATGAACACTGAAGCTTTCTTT. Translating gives CASSAGMNTEAFF. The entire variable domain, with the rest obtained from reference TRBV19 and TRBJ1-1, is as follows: DGGITQSPKYLFRKEGQNVTLSCEQNLNHDAMYWYRQDPGQGLRLIYYSQIVNDFQKGDIAEGYSVSREKKESFPLTVTSAQKNPTAFYLCASSAGMNTEAFFGQGTRLTVV.

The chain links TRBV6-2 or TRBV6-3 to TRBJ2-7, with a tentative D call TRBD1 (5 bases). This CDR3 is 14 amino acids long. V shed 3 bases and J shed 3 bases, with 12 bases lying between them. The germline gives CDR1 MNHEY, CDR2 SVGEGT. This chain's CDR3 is CASSYNGHIYEQYF. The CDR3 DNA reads TGTGCCAGCAGTTATAACGGACATATCTACGAGCAGTACTTC.

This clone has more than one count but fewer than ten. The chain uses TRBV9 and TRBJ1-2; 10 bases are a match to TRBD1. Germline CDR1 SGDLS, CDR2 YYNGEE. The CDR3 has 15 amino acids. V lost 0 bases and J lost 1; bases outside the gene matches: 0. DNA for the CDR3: TGTGCCAGCAGCGTAGGGGACAGGGGTAACTATGGCTACACCTTC. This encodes CASSVGDRGNYGYTF.

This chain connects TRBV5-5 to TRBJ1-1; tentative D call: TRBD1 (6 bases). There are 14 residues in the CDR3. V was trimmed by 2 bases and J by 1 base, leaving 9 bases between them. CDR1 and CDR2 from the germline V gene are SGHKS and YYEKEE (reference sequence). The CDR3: CASSFGGANTEAFF. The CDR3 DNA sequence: TGTGCCAGCAGCTTTGGGGGCGCGAACACTGAAGCTTTCTTT.

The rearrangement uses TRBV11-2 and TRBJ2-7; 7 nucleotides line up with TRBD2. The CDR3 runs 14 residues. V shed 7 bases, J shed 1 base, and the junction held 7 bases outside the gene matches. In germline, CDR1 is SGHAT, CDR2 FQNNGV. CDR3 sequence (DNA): TGTGCCAGCACTACCGGGGGGTTTTCCTACGAGCAGTACTTC. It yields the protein CASTTGGFSYEQYF.

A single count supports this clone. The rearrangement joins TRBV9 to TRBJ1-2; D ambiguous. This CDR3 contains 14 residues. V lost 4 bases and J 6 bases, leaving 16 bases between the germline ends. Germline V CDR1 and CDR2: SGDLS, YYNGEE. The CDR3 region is CASSPAVARHGYTF. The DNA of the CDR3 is TGTGCCAGCAGCCCAGCGGTGGCTCGTCATGGCTACACCTTC.

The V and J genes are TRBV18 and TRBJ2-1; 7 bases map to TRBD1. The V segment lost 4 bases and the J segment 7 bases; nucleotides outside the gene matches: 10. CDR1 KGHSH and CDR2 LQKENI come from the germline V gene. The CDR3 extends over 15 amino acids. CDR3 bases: TGTGCCAGCTCACGAGGTACAGGGGCGGCTAATGAGCAGTTCTTC. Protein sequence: CASSRGTGAANEQFF.

Here the CDR3 DNA reads TGTGCCAGCAGCGTAGCTCCCCCTAGCGGGAGTGGAGATACGCAGTATTTT. Protein product: CASSVAPPSGSGDTQYF. V gene TRBV9 combines with J gene TRBJ2-3; 10 bases align to TRBD2. V lost 0 bases and J lost 5; bases outside the gene matches: 9. The CDR3 loop spans 17 amino acids. In germline, CDR1 is SGDLS, CDR2 YYNGEE.

CDR3 sequence reads: CASSRLPNLHRGSRYEQYF. The CDR3 coding sequence is TGTGCCAGCAGCCGCTTACCCAATCTCCACAGGGGGAGCAGGTACGAGCAGTACTTC. The V call is TRBV7-9, the J call TRBJ2-7, with 8 bases identical to TRBD1. V lost 5 bases to trimming and J lost 4 bases; unmatched junction nucleotides: 22. Germline CDR1 is SEHNR and CDR2 is FQNEAQ (reference sequence). The CDR3 loop spans 19 amino acids.

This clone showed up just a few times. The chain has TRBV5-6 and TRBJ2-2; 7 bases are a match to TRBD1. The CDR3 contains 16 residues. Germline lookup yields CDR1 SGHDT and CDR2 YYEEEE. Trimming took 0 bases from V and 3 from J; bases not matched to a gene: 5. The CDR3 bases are TGTGCCAGCAGCTTGGACGGACAGGAGTACACCGGGGAGCTGTTTTTT. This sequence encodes CASSLDGQEYTGELFF. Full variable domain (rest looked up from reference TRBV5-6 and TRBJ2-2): DAGVTQSPTHLIKTRGQQVTLRCSPKSGHDTVSWYQQALGQGPQFIFQYYEEEERQRGNFPDRFSGHQFPNYSSELNVNALLLGDSALYLCASSLDGQEYTGELFFGEGSRLTVL.

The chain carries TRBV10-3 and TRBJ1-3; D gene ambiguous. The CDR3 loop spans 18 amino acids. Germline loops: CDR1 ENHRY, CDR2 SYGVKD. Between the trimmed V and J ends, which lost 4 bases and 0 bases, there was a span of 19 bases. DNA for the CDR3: TGTGCCATCAGTGGGATAGCCGATACCTTTACCTCTGGAAACACCATATATTTT. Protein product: CAISGIADTFTSGNTIYF.

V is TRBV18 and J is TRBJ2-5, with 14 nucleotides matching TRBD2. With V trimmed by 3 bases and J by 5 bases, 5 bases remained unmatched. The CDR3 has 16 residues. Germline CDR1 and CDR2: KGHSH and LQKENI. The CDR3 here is CASSPGLAGAHETQYF. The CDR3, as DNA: TGTGCCAGCTCACCGGGACTAGCGGGAGCCCACGAGACCCAGTACTTC.

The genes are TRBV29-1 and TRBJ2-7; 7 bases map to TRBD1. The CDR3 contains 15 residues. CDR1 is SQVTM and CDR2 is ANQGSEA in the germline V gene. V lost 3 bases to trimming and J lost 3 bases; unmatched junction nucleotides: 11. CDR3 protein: CSVESEGARIYEQYF. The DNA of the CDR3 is TGCAGCGTTGAGTCTGAGGGGGCTCGAATCTACGAGCAGTACTTC.

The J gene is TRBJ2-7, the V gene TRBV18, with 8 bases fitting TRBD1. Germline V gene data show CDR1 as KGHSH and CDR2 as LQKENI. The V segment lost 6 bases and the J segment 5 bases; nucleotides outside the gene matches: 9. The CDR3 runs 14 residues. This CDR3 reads CASSAGTGTDEQYF. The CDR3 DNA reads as TGTGCCAGCTCGGCCGGGACAGGAACTGACGAGCAGTACTTC.

CDR3 DNA: TGTGCCAGCAGTTTCGGACTACCGGACACCGGGGAGCTGTTTTTT. Translating gives CASSFGLPDTGELFF. The chain uses TRBV6-6 and TRBJ2-2; D is possibly TRBD2 (6 bases). Trimming took off 4 bases at V and 3 bases at J, with 12 bases between the two ends. From germline, CDR1 is MNHNY and CDR2 SVGAGI (reference sequence). This CDR3 has 15 residues.

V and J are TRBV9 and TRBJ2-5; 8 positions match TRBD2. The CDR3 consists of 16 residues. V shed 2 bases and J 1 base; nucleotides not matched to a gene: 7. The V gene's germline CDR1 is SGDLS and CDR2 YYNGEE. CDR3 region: CASSVSLAASQETQYF. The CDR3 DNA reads TGTGCCAGCAGCGTCTCACTAGCGGCCAGCCAAGAGACCCAGTACTTC. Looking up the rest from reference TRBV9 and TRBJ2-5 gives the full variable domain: DSGVTQTPKHLITATGQRVTLRCSPRSGDLSVYWYQQSLDQGLQFLIQYYNGEERAKGNILERFSAQQFPDLHSELNLSSLELGDSALYFCASSVSLAASQETQYFGPGTRLLVL.

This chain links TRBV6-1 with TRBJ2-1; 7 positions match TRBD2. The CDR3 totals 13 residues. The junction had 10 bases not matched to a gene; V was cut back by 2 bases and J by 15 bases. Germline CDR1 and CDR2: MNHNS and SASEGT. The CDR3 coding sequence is TGTGCCAGCAGTGAACCTTATTCGGGGGGAGCGTTCTTC. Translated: CASSEPYSGGAFF.